This T cell receptor beta chain derives from a study of T cells after yellow fever vaccination. This clonotype has a handful of counts. TCRdb independently ran MiXCR on the 5' RACE reads; one entry per CDR3 protein. Counted here are hundreds of thousands of distinct CDR3 sequences, over 5% occurring once; the ten biggest clones make up approximately 15%. The V gene's germline CDR1 is KGHDR and CDR2 SFDVKD. Trimming at V came to 4 bases and at J to 0 bases, leaving 7 bases not matched to a gene. This CDR3 spans 17 amino acids. V usage is TRBV24-1 and J usage is TRBJ2-3; 9 bases line up with TRBD2. This sequence was found in a man aged 30-40 years who received the YFV17D yellow fever vaccine. Sequenced here: PBMCs, sampled 5 days after the yellow fever booster vaccination. In DNA form, the CDR3 reads TGTGCCACCAGTGACCCACCTAGCGGGGCTAGCACAGATACGCAGTATTTT. Translating it yields CATSDPPSGASTDTQYF.